A selection of T cell receptor beta chains follows, all from one sample in a study of blood T cells in healthy people across ages. TCRdb re-called the 5' RACE reads with MiXCR, one entry per CDR3 protein. Found here are 750,000 to 950,000 distinct CDR3 sequences, 25% to 35% of them singletons; the top ten hold more than 8.5%. These data also featured in a second study, about T cells of mothers and their children.

Sequencing was done on a sample of blood. The receptors here all came from a woman aged 40 to 49 in good health. Both conserved end residues are part of each CDR3. The D gene is left open where the match is weak. Size tells how often a clone was seen (once, few, many) or the class of an expanded clone, and some rows leave it out.

>few|TRBJ2-1|TRBV11-2|.
TGTGCCAGCAGCTTTAACGGGATGACGGGGCATGAGCAGTTCTTC
CASSFNGMTGHEQFF
>.|TRBJ1-5|TRBV12-3/TRBV12-4|.
TGTGCCAGCAGTTTTTCTGGGGAGCTAAGCAATCAGCCCCAGCATTTT
CASSFSGELSNQPQHF
>many|TRBJ2-7|TRBV7-9|TRBD1
TGTGCCAGCAGCCAACCGGGACAGGGGTCCTACGAGCAGTACTTC
CASSQPGQGSYEQYF
>.|TRBJ2-6|TRBV7-2|TRBD1
TGTGCCAGCAGCTTCTCCGGGACAGCCCTTGGGGCCAACGTCCTGACTTTC
CASSFSGTALGANVLTF
>many|TRBJ2-7|TRBV12-3/TRBV12-4|.
TGTGCCAGCAGTACCTTTAGCGCGGGGAGCTCCTACGAGCAGTACTTC
CASSTFSAGSSYEQYF
>many|TRBJ2-7|TRBV28|TRBD1
TGTGCCAGCAGTTTAGACGGGACAGCATACTACGAGCAGTACTTC
CASSLDGTAYYEQYF
>.|TRBJ1-1|TRBV12-3/TRBV12-4|.
TGTGCCACCTCGACGTACTATTCTGTGGGCGCGACCACTGAAGCTTTCTTT
CATSTYYSVGATTEAFF
>few|TRBJ2-3|TRBV5-1|.
TGCGCCAGCAGCTTGGGTCCCCAGACCACAGATACGCAGTATTTT
CASSLGPQTTDTQYF
>many|TRBJ2-5|TRBV28|TRBD1
TGTGCCAGCAGTGCGGGACAGGGGATAGAGACCCAGTACTTC
CASSAGQGIETQYF
>many|TRBJ1-2|TRBV29-1|.
TGCAGCGTCCGCTCGGGAGGGGGACCGGCGAATGGCTACACCTTC
CSVRSGGGPANGYTF
>many|TRBJ2-1|TRBV20-1|TRBD2
TGCAGTGCTAGACGGAGCGGGGGGGCGCGAAATGAGCAGTTCTTC
CSARRSGGARNEQFF
>.|TRBJ2-1|TRBV5-1|TRBD2
TGCGCCAGCAGCTTTCTAGCGGAGTCCTACAATGAGCAGTTCTTC
CASSFLAESYNEQFF
>.|TRBJ2-5|TRBV7-9|TRBD1
TGTGCCAGCAGCTTAGGAGTACAGGGGGCGCGGGAGACCCAGTACTTC
CASSLGVQGARETQYF
>many|TRBJ2-5|TRBV7-3|TRBD2
TGTGCCAGCAGCAGGGGACTAGCGGAGACCCAGTACTTC
CASSRGLAETQYF
>.|TRBJ2-7|TRBV11-2|.
TGTGCCAGCAACTTTTCTGGACTCTACGAGCAGTACTTC
CASNFSGLYEQYF
>.|TRBJ2-1|TRBV5-1|.
TGCGCCAGCAGCTACCCGTCGACAGGAGAGCAGTTCTTC
CASSYPSTGEQFF
>.|TRBJ2-1|TRBV13|.
TGTGCCGGCAGCTTAAGTCTTCGAATCGGGACGTTTCGGGATGAGCAGTTCTTC
CAGSLSLRIGTFRDEQFF
>few|TRBJ1-2|TRBV28|.
TGTGCCGCCCTGGGGGGTGCGGTCGGCTACACCTTC
CAALGGAVGYTF
>many|TRBJ2-7|TRBV12-3/TRBV12-4|.
TGTGCCAGCAGTTTTAATGGCCCCTACGAGCAGTACTTC
CASSFNGPYEQYF
>many|TRBJ1-4|TRBV6-5|TRBD1
TGTGCCAGCAGAGATCGACAGGGAACAACTAATGAAAAACTGTTTTTT
CASRDRQGTTNEKLFF
>.|TRBJ2-5|TRBV7-9|.
TGTGCCAGCAGCTTCTCTAAAGAGACCCAGTACTTC
CASSFSKETQYF
>many|TRBJ2-3|TRBV28|.
TGTGCCAGCGTCCGACAGAGCACAGATACGCAGTATTTT
CASVRQSTDTQYF
>.|TRBJ2-2|TRBV11-1|TRBD1
TGTGCCAGCAGCTTCTGGACAGGGCGTACCGGGGAGCTGTTTTTT
CASSFWTGRTGELFF
>many|TRBJ2-1|TRBV7-2|TRBD1
TGTGCCAGCAGCTTAGATGGGACAGACTACAATGAGCAGTTCTTC
CASSLDGTDYNEQFF
>.|TRBJ1-5|TRBV6-6|.
TGTGCCAGCACCACCCAAGGGCCTGGTGATCAGCCCCAGCATTTT
CASTTQGPGDQPQHF
>.|TRBJ2-3|TRBV5-1|TRBD2
TGCGCCAGCAGCTTTTTAGCGGGGGAGCAAGATACGCAGTATTTT
CASSFLAGEQDTQYF
>few|TRBJ1-1|TRBV18|.
TGTGCCAGCTCACCGGGGGAAATTGCTGAAGCTTTCTTT
CASSPGEIAEAFF
>few|TRBJ1-4|TRBV27|.
TGTGCCAGCAGTTTATCACCATGGCCCGAAAAACTGTTTTTT
CASSLSPWPEKLFF
>many|TRBJ2-3|TRBV11-2|TRBD1
TGTGCCAGCAGCGCCGGGACAGGGGCGGATACGCAGTATTTT
CASSAGTGADTQYF
>.|TRBJ2-5|TRBV24-1|.
TGTGCCACCAGTGAGCGGGGAGCATACGGCAATGAGCAGTACTTC
CATSERGAYGNEQYF
>few|TRBJ1-5|TRBV6-6|.
TGTGCCAGCAGCGGGACACCTAATCAGCCCCAGCATTTT
CASSGTPNQPQHF
>many|TRBJ2-5|TRBV4-1|.
TGCGCCAGCAGCCAAGGGACTGAAGAAGAGACCCAGTACTTC
CASSQGTEEETQYF
>.|TRBJ2-1|TRBV29-1|.
TGCAGCGTTGAACGACAGCCGGGCAATGAGCAGTTCTTC
CSVERQPGNEQFF
>.|TRBJ2-7|TRBV14|.
TGTGCCAGCAGCCCCCCTTTTTGGAGCTACGAGCAGTACTTC
CASSPPFWSYEQYF
>.|TRBJ2-7|TRBV11-2|TRBD1
TGTGCCAGCAGCTTAGGGGACAGGGACAACTACGAGCAGTACTTC
CASSLGDRDNYEQYF
>.|TRBJ2-7|TRBV7-9|.
TGTGCCAGCAGCCCCGATGGGCTGCCCTACAATGAGCAGTACTTC
CASSPDGLPYNEQYF
>.|TRBJ2-1|TRBV20-1|.
TGCAGTGCTAGTGGGAGTTTTTACAATGAGCAGTTCTTC
CSASGSFYNEQFF
>.|TRBJ1-1|TRBV5-1|TRBD1
TGCGCCAGCAGCTTGGATTACAGGGGGAGAATGAACACTGAAGCTTTCTTT
CASSLDYRGRMNTEAFF
>many|TRBJ2-1|TRBV7-2|TRBD1
TGTGCCAGCAGCTTCCGACCGGGACAGGGCAATGAGCAGTTCTTC
CASSFRPGQGNEQFF
>.|TRBJ2-1|TRBV7-2|TRBD2
TGTGCCAGCAGCTTCTCCCCCGGGGGACTAGCCTACAATGAGCAGTTCTTC
CASSFSPGGLAYNEQFF
>.|TRBJ1-1|TRBV19|TRBD1
TGTGCCACTGGGACAGGGATGAACACTGAAGCTTTCTTT
CATGTGMNTEAFF
>few|TRBJ1-5|TRBV7-2|TRBD1
TGTGCCAGCAGCCCGGGTCAGGGGGGGTATGGTCAGCCCCAGCATTTT
CASSPGQGGYGQPQHF
>.|TRBJ2-1|TRBV18|.
TGTGCCAGCTCACCAGGGGCGGTCCTTGGGGAGCAGTTCTTC
CASSPGAVLGEQFF
>few|TRBJ1-5|TRBV12-3/TRBV12-4|.
TGTGCCAGCAGTTTCCAAGGGTATGAGCAGCCCCAGCATTTT
CASSFQGYEQPQHF
>few|TRBJ1-5|TRBV7-2|TRBD1
TGTGCCAGCAGCTTACAGGTCCTGGGACAGGGTGGGGGTCAGCCCCAGCATTTT
CASSLQVLGQGGGQPQHF
>few|TRBJ1-4|TRBV7-9|TRBD1
TGTGCCAGCAGCTTAAAGCTTACAGGGGGTTTCGCAACTAATGAAAAACTGTTTTTT
CASSLKLTGGFATNEKLFF
>few|TRBJ1-5|TRBV27|TRBD1
TGTGCCAGCAGGGGACAGGGAAAACAGCCCCAGCATTTT
CASRGQGKQPQHF
>.|TRBJ2-7|TRBV6-5|TRBD2
TGTGCCAGCAGTTCTCTCCTAGCGGGGGTGTACACCTACGAGCAGTACTTC
CASSSLLAGVYTYEQYF
>.|TRBJ2-1|TRBV5-4|.
TGTGCCAGCAGCTCTTCTAGCGTACGCAATGAGCAGTTCTTC
CASSSSSVRNEQFF
>.|TRBJ1-6|TRBV7-2|.
TGTGCCAGCAGCTTAGGTACCACAGTTAGGAATTCACCCCTCCACTTT
CASSLGTTVRNSPLHF
>.|TRBJ1-2|TRBV6-2/TRBV6-3|.
TGTGCCAGCAGTTACGGCGCGGACCTTGGCTATGGCTACACCTTC
CASSYGADLGYGYTF
>few|TRBJ1-5|TRBV7-2|TRBD1
TGTGCCAGCAGCCAGGGACAGACCGGCAATCAGCCCCAGCATTTT
CASSQGQTGNQPQHF
>.|TRBJ2-3|TRBV20-1|.
TGCAGTGCTAGAGTCGGTGGTAGCGGCACAGATACGCAGTATTTT
CSARVGGSGTDTQYF
>.|TRBJ2-2|TRBV6-6|TRBD1
TGTGCCAGCAGTCTCCGGGACAGTGTGGTGTTTTTT
CASSLRDSVVFF
>few|TRBJ2-1|TRBV29-1|.
TGCAGCGTTGAAGATGGGGGGACACGGAGGGCTAATGAGCAGTTCTTC
CSVEDGGTRRANEQFF
>.|TRBJ2-3|TRBV6-5|.
TGTGCCAGCAGTCGCTCAGGGAGTACGCAGTATTTT
CASSRSGSTQYF
>many|TRBJ2-7|TRBV7-9|.
TGTGCCAGCAGTCCCCCCAGGCATCCCTACGAGCAGTACTTC
CASSPPRHPYEQYF
>.|TRBJ2-5|TRBV7-2|TRBD2
TGTGCCAGCAGCTTGGTAGCGGGGGGCTCCCAAGAGACCCAGTACTTC
CASSLVAGGSQETQYF
>.|TRBJ2-5|TRBV21-1|.
TGTGCCAGCAGCAAGTCCCAAGAGACCCAGTACTTC
CASSKSQETQYF
>.|TRBJ2-7|TRBV4-1|.
TGCGCCAGCAGCCAAGATATTGACGGCGCAGGGGAGCAGTACTTC
CASSQDIDGAGEQYF